This TCR beta chain was retrieved from a study of T cells after yellow fever vaccination. CDR1 is WNHNN and CDR2 is SYGVQD in the germline V gene (reference sequence). The V end lost 0 bases, the J end lost 3 bases, and 15 bases lay between the germline ends. This CDR3 region has 16 residues. TCRdb itself ran the 5' RACE reads through MiXCR, one entry per CDR3 protein. The profile shows a few hundred thousand distinct CDR3 sequences, 10% to 15% of them singletons. Material: CD4+ T cells sorted from PBMCs, obtained 45 days after the yellow fever booster vaccination. The chain joins TRBV10-1 to TRBJ2-7, with D perhaps TRBD2 (6 bases). The source of this sequence is a young man who received the YFV17D yellow fever vaccine. Here the CDR3 reads CASSESGGPNGYEQYF. The CDR3 bases are TGCGCCAGCAGTGAGTCAGGAGGGCCGAACGGCTACGAGCAGTACTTC.